This TCR beta chain was captured by sequencing in a study of cytomegalovirus exposure and HLA in healthy donors. Primers included in the PCR were 60 Vbeta and 13 Jbeta primers. Some clones are missing from TCRdb's copy, which holds only in-frame ones; the method was immunoSEQ multiplex PCR. The sample lists 95,000 to 130,000 clones, about 59% occurring once. The V gene's germline CDR1 is SGHNT and CDR2 YYREEE (reference sequence). This CDR3 region has 13 residues. V lost 4 bases and J 3 bases, leaving 10 bases between the germline ends. The receptor's source is a woman aged 35 to 49 in good health and CMV-seropositive. The rearrangement uses TRBV5-4 and TRBJ1-1; no clear D. Sequenced material: PBMCs. This CDR3 is CASSTREHTEAFF. CDR3 nucleotide sequence: TGTGCCAGCAGCACACGGGAGCACACTGAAGCTTTCTTT.